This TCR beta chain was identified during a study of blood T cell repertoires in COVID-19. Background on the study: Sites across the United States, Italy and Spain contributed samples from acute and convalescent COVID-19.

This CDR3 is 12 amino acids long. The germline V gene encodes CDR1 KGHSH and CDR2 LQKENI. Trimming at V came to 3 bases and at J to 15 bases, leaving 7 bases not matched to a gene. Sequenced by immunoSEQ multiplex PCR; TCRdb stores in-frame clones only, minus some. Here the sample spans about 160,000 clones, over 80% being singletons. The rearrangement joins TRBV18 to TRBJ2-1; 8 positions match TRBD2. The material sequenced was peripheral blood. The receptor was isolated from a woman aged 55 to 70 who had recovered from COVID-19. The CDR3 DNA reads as TGTGCCAGCTCACCGCAACGGGGGGGCCCGTTCTTC. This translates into CASSPQRGGPFF.